These T cell receptor beta chains were read from a single sample in a study of T-cell reconstitution after alpha-beta-depleted transplantation in children. TCRdb recomputed calls from the PCR reads with MiXCR, one row per CDR3 protein. The table shows almost 500,000 distinct CDR3 sequences, with 9.5% to 15% occurring only once. Sample: PBMCs from the stem cell graft donor, taken from the stem cell graft. The receptors here all came from a human donor who donated a stem cell graft to a child with combined immunodeficiency. CDR3s include the opening cysteine and the closing phenylalanine or tryptophan. The order of the fields is V gene, D gene, clone size, J gene, CDR3 DNA, CDR3 protein. D genes are given only for firm matches. The size field is filled for only some rows; it gives once, few, many or a size class.

TRBV12-3/TRBV12-4	NA	many	TRBJ2-2	TGTGCCAGCAGTCACAGGGACCGCATCGGGGAGCTGTTTTTT	CASSHRDRIGELFF
TRBV20-1	NA	few	TRBJ2-7	TGCAGTGCTAGTTCGGGACCAAGCTACGAGCAGTACTTC	CSASSGPSYEQYF
TRBV20-1	TRBD2	few	TRBJ2-7	TGCAGTGCTAGGGGGGTAGGCGGGAGGACTCCCTCCTACGAGCAGTACTTC	CSARGVGGRTPSYEQYF
TRBV12-3/TRBV12-4	TRBD2	many	TRBJ2-5	TGTGCCAGCAGTTTAGGACTAGCGGGAGGACAAGAGACCCAGTACTTC	CASSLGLAGGQETQYF
TRBV5-1	NA	many	TRBJ2-3	TGCGCCAGCAGCCCCTGGACTCGGACCACAGATACGCAGTATTTT	CASSPWTRTTDTQYF
TRBV12-3/TRBV12-4	TRBD1	many	TRBJ2-7	TGTGCCAGCAGTTTACGGACAGGGAGATACGAGCAGTACTTC	CASSLRTGRYEQYF
TRBV7-9	NA	many	TRBJ2-1	TGTGCCAGCAGCTTAGAAGGGGGTCTTCAGTTCTTC	CASSLEGGLQFF
TRBV24-1	NA	NA	TRBJ2-5	TGTGCCACCAGTGATTTGCCCAAGGGCGAGACCCAGTACTTC	CATSDLPKGETQYF
TRBV11-2	NA	NA	TRBJ2-1	TGTGCCAGCAGCTTAATCGGCGGCTTGGGTGAGCAGTTCTTC	CASSLIGGLGEQFF
TRBV12-3/TRBV12-4	TRBD2	NA	TRBJ2-1	TGTGCCAGCAGTGCCGGACTAGCGGGGGGGCCTATATTTAGTGAGCAGTTCTTC	CASSAGLAGGPIFSEQFF
TRBV6-5	NA	many	TRBJ2-5	TGTGCCAGCAGTACGACAGAAAGTCAAGAGACCCAGTACTTC	CASSTTESQETQYF
TRBV9	NA	few	TRBJ2-7	TGTGCCAGCAGCGGAGGAGGGACGCTTCCCTACGAGCAGTACTTC	CASSGGGTLPYEQYF
TRBV6-2/TRBV6-3	TRBD2	NA	TRBJ2-1	TGTGCCAGCAGTTACTCAGGTAGCGGGGGGGCGAATGAGCAGTTCTTC	CASSYSGSGGANEQFF
TRBV29-1	NA	many	TRBJ1-2	TGCAGCGTTGAATTTGGCGGGGCGATTCAAGGCTACACCTTC	CSVEFGGAIQGYTF
TRBV19	NA	NA	TRBJ2-7	TGTGCCACTGGGGACACAGCCTACGAGCAGTACTTC	CATGDTAYEQYF
TRBV9	NA	NA	TRBJ2-3	TGTGCCAGCAGCGTAGGAGGTTGGAGCACAGATACGCAGTATTTT	CASSVGGWSTDTQYF
TRBV25-1	NA	NA	TRBJ1-6	TGTGCCAGCAAAGGCCCGGTTTCGGCCCTCCACTTT	CASKGPVSALHF
TRBV19	NA	NA	TRBJ2-1	TGTGCCAGCTCCGGGACATTGGTCAATGAGCAGTTCTTC	CASSGTLVNEQFF
TRBV29-1	NA	many	TRBJ1-2	TGCAGCGCTGAAGTGTCGGGCCAGAACTATGGCTACACCTTC	CSAEVSGQNYGYTF
TRBV2	TRBD2	few	TRBJ2-5	TGTGCCAGCTCCCCTGGGGGTAGCGGGGGGGCCTTCTCCCAAGAGACCCAGTACTTC	CASSPGGSGGAFSQETQYF
TRBV12-3/TRBV12-4	TRBD2	many	TRBJ2-7	TGTGCCAGCAGTTTCGGGGGAGGGACCTACGAGCAGTACTTC	CASSFGGGTYEQYF
TRBV6-1	NA	many	TRBJ2-1	TGTGCCAGCAGTAAGTTCTCAGGATCCTACAATGAGCAGTTCTTC	CASSKFSGSYNEQFF
TRBV5-6	TRBD1	few	TRBJ2-3	TGTGCCAGCCGCGCGGGGACAGGGGGATACACAGATACGCAGTATTTT	CASRAGTGGYTDTQYF
TRBV24-1	TRBD1	many	TRBJ2-7	TGTGCCACCAGTGCCCCGGACAGGGGCTCCTACGAGCAGTACTTC	CATSAPDRGSYEQYF
TRBV21-1	NA	NA	TRBJ2-1	TGTGCCAGCAGCAAAATGAGGGGACTAGCGTACAATGAGCAGTTCTTC	CASSKMRGLAYNEQFF
TRBV6-2/TRBV6-3	TRBD2	NA	TRBJ2-5	TGTGCCAGCAGTTACCAACCCCCGTTTAGCGGGAGAAGGCGAAGGGGTGAGACCCAGTACTTC	CASSYQPPFSGRRRRGETQYF
TRBV7-9	NA	NA	TRBJ2-3	TGTGCCAGCAGCACTCTCGACAGAGCAGATACGCAGTATTTT	CASSTLDRADTQYF
TRBV12-3/TRBV12-4	NA	many	TRBJ2-7	TGTGCCAGCAGTTTAGCTCTTGCAGGGAACTACGAGCAGTACTTC	CASSLALAGNYEQYF
TRBV7-9	NA	NA	TRBJ2-7	TGTGCCAGCAGCCGCGGCCAGATCAGCCACGAGCAGTACTTC	CASSRGQISHEQYF
TRBV5-1	NA	many	TRBJ2-3	TGCGCCAGCAGCTTGGCCGGGGCTCATACAGATACGCAGTATTTT	CASSLAGAHTDTQYF
TRBV30	TRBD1	NA	TRBJ2-6	TGTGCCTGGGGACAGGGGGCCTGGCGCTCTGGGGCCAACGTCCTGACTTTC	CAWGQGAWRSGANVLTF
TRBV28	NA	NA	TRBJ1-5	TGTGCCAGCAGGACAGGCCGGGGTCATCAGCCCCAGCATTTT	CASRTGRGHQPQHF
TRBV18	NA	many	TRBJ2-1	TGTGCCAGCTCACCGGGCAGCCGATACAATGAGCAGTTCTTC	CASSPGSRYNEQFF
TRBV12-3/TRBV12-4	TRBD1	few	TRBJ1-3	TGTGCCAGCAGTCGACAGGGAGGTCGTGGAAACACCATATATTTT	CASSRQGGRGNTIYF
TRBV20-1	NA	NA	TRBJ2-4	TGCAGTGCTAGTCGAGGACCCGAGGACATTCAGTACTTC	CSASRGPEDIQYF
TRBV4-2	NA	few	TRBJ2-5	TGTGCCAGCAGCCAAGCCCTGGGACACTTACAAGAGACCCAGTACTTC	CASSQALGHLQETQYF
TRBV20-1	TRBD2	many	TRBJ2-3	TGCAGTGCTAGAGTCCGGGGCGGAGGGGCTGGCGGGGGGGCAACAGATACGCAGTATTTT	CSARVRGGGAGGGATDTQYF
TRBV4-2	NA	NA	TRBJ2-2	TGTGCCAGCAGCCAAGCCTTCGGGGAGCTGTTTTTT	CASSQAFGELFF
TRBV11-2	NA	few	TRBJ2-6	TGTGCCAGCAGCTTAGATCTTGGGGGTGGGGCCAACGTCCTGACTTTC	CASSLDLGGGANVLTF
TRBV12-3/TRBV12-4	NA	many	TRBJ2-1	TGTGCCAGCAGGATCGGGGGATACAATGAGCAGTTCTTC	CASRIGGYNEQFF
TRBV20-1	NA	NA	TRBJ1-4	TGCAGTGCTACCCGGGGGCAGTTTGAAAAACTGTTTTTT	CSATRGQFEKLFF
TRBV20-1	NA	many	TRBJ2-7	TGCAGTGCTAGAGGTTGGACCCGCTCCTACGAGCAGTACTTC	CSARGWTRSYEQYF
TRBV12-3/TRBV12-4	NA	few	TRBJ1-5	TGTGCCAGCAGTTTAGGGGGCCTGGGAGGCAATCAGCCCCAGCATTTT	CASSLGGLGGNQPQHF
TRBV24-1	NA	NA	TRBJ2-7	TGTGCCACCTCTTCCTCCGGGACAGCGGGCTACGAGCAGTACTTC	CATSSSGTAGYEQYF
TRBV12-3/TRBV12-4	NA	few	TRBJ2-5	TGTGCCAGCAGTTTACGGCAAGAGACCCAGTACTTC	CASSLRQETQYF
TRBV6-6	NA	few	TRBJ1-2	TGTGCCAGCAGTTACTCAGGAGCCGGCTACACCTTC	CASSYSGAGYTF
TRBV7-8	TRBD2	NA	TRBJ2-3	TGTGCCAGCAGCTCCCATAGCGGGAGACGGGCAGATACGCAGTATTTT	CASSSHSGRRADTQYF
TRBV3-1	NA	many	TRBJ1-1	TGTGCCAGCAGCCGTGGTGAAAACACTGAAGCTTTCTTT	CASSRGENTEAFF
TRBV11-1	TRBD1	few	TRBJ1-2	TGTGCCAGCAGCTTAGAAGGACAAACCCAACCCGGGACAGGTGACTATGGCTACACCTTC	CASSLEGQTQPGTGDYGYTF
TRBV27	TRBD2	many	TRBJ2-3	TGTGCCAGCAGGACCGGGACTAGCGGCACAGATACGCAGTATTTT	CASRTGTSGTDTQYF
TRBV7-2	NA	NA	TRBJ2-7	TGTGCCAGCAGCCGTCGGGGCACCTCCTACGAGCAGTACTTC	CASSRRGTSYEQYF
TRBV6-5	TRBD2	few	TRBJ2-1	TGTGCCAGCAGCGCACCGGGACTAGCGCAGTTCTTC	CASSAPGLAQFF
TRBV6-2/TRBV6-3	NA	few	TRBJ2-7	TGTGCCAGCAGTTACGAACTCGGCGAGCAGTACTTC	CASSYELGEQYF
TRBV6-1	TRBD2	few	TRBJ2-5	TGTGCCAGCAGCCGTGGACTAGCGGGGGGATACCAAGAGACCCAGTACTTC	CASSRGLAGGYQETQYF
TRBV6-6	NA	few	TRBJ1-1	TGTGCCAGCAGTTACAAGGCTTGGCCTGAAGCTTTCTTT	CASSYKAWPEAFF
TRBV7-3	NA	NA	TRBJ2-7	TGTGCCAGCAGCCCCCGGCCCGGATCCTACGAGCAGTACTTC	CASSPRPGSYEQYF